These 24 T cell receptor beta chains originate from one sample sequenced in a study of T cell changes during pregnancy in multiple sclerosis (dated by TCRdb to the late 2010s). To prepare the library, the immunoSEQ multiplex PCR assay was applied. TCRdb carries this immuneACCESS record with in-frame sequences only. Its versions omit some clonotypes, under half of them owing to an unresolved V gene in the studies checked, with the rest unexplained. Across this sample there are about 80,000 clones, with about 92% seen only once. Approximately 2.8% of the sample rests with the top ten. The specimen comprised peripheral blood, sampled after pregnancy. The receptors originated from a female donor in good health, enrolled as a control in a pregnancy study.

V gene TRBV19 combines with J gene TRBJ1-1, with no clear D. The CDR3 is 13 residues long. Germline CDR1 reads LNHDA; CDR2 reads SQIVND (reference sequence). Trimming stripped 8 bases from V and 4 bases from J, with 14 bases between. The CDR3 protein is CASSSGWITEAFF. The CDR3 DNA is TGTGCCAGTTCCTCGGGTTGGATCACTGAAGCTTTCTTT.

The chain links TRBV7-3 to TRBJ2-1; D is undetermined. With 2 bases removed from V and 6 bases from J, the gap between germline ends came to 11 bases. CDR1 and CDR2 (germline): SGHTA, FQGTGA. The CDR3 covers 14 residues. CDR3 residues: CASSLDPVSNEQFF. The CDR3 DNA reads TGTGCCAGCAGCTTAGATCCAGTAAGCAATGAGCAGTTCTTC.

V and J are TRBV10-3 and TRBJ2-5; a weak D match, TRBD1 (5 bases). CDR3 length: 13 amino acids. From germline, CDR1 is ENHRY and CDR2 SYGVKD. Deletions cut 10 bases from V and 5 bases from J, with 17 bases between. The CDR3 sequence: CATHASQGETQYF. The CDR3 bases are TGTGCCACCCACGCGAGTCAGGGTGAGACCCAGTACTTC.

The chain links TRBV27 to TRBJ1-1; 10 bases fit TRBD1. CDR3 size: 14 residues. V lost 4 bases, J lost 4 bases, and 3 bases stayed unmatched. Germline CDR1 is MNHEY and CDR2 is SMNVEV (reference sequence). The CDR3 region has the DNA TGTGCCAGCAGTTACCGGGACAGGGGCACTGAAGCTTTCTTT. Residues: CASSYRDRGTEAFF.

CDR3 DNA sequence: TGTGCCAGCAGCTTAAACACGTACACCGGGGAGCTGTTTTTT. Translating it yields CASSLNTYTGELFF. V and J are TRBV7-8 and TRBJ2-2, with D uncertain. The CDR3 consists of 14 residues. The germline V gene has CDR1 SGHVS and CDR2 FQNEAQ. The germline V and J ends were trimmed by 2 bases and 3 bases, with 7 bases remaining between them.

With regard to this clone: The junction differs from germline at one of its ends, possibly a read error. The chain combines TRBV7-7 with TRBJ2-2; D not resolved. Germline loops: CDR1 SSHAT, CDR2 FNYEAQ (reference sequence). The CDR3 is 12 residues long. The DNA for the CDR3 is TGTGCTAGCAGCTTAGTAAACGGGGAGCTGTTTTTT. It is translated as CASSLVNGELFF.

This clone showed up just once. This rearrangement joins TRBV30 to TRBJ1-2; D uncertain. The CDR3 runs to 13 residues. The germline V and J ends were trimmed by 0 bases and 6 bases, with 11 bases remaining between them. CDR1 is GTSNPN and CDR2 is SVGIG in the germline V gene (reference sequence). Here the CDR3 DNA reads TGTGCCTGGAGTGTCCAGGAGGGTAATGGCTACACCTTC. Its translation is CAWSVQEGNGYTF.

The chain joins TRBV5-1 to TRBJ2-1; D ambiguous. The length of the CDR3 is 11 residues. Trimming pared 4 bases from V and 5 bases from J, leaving 4 bases between. Per the germline V gene, CDR1 is SGHRS and CDR2 is YFSETQ. DNA of the CDR3: TGCGCCAGCAGCCCGGACAATGAGCAGTTCTTC. Encoded protein: CASSPDNEQFF.

This rearrangement joins TRBV19 to TRBJ2-5; D possibly corresponds to TRBD2 (5 bases). With 3 bases removed from V and 4 bases from J, the gap between germline ends came to 12 bases. The CDR3 contains 14 residues. Germline V gives CDR1 LNHDA, CDR2 SQIVND (reference sequence). CDR3 in DNA: TGTGCCAGTAGTATCGGTAGGGAGCGAGAGACCCAGTACTTC. This translates into CASSIGRERETQYF.

The J gene is TRBJ2-1, the V gene TRBV9; 10 bases line up with TRBD2. Germline V gives CDR1 SGDLS, CDR2 YYNGEE. This CDR3 region has 22 residues. J gave up 0 bases and V 7 bases, and 25 bases lay outside the gene matches. CDR3 sequence reads: CASHDWWTSGSSGGHSYNEQFF. CDR3 DNA: TGTGCCAGCCATGACTGGTGGACTAGCGGTTCATCAGGCGGGCACTCCTACAATGAGCAGTTCTTC.

The chain is built from TRBV19 and TRBJ2-5; D perhaps matches TRBD1 (6 bases). The CDR3 consists of 13 residues. The germline V gene has CDR1 LNHDA and CDR2 SQIVND (reference sequence). V dropped 4 bases and J dropped 5 bases, with 11 bases sitting between them. The CDR3 is CASSSSGEETQYF. The CDR3 DNA reads TGTGCCAGTAGTAGCTCAGGGGAGGAGACCCAGTACTTC. The full variable domain, completed using reference TRBV19 and TRBJ2-5, is DGGITQSPKYLFRKEGQNVTLSCEQNLNHDAMYWYRQDPGQGLRLIYYSQIVNDFQKGDIAEGYSVSREKKESFPLTVTSAQKNPTAFYLCASSSSGEETQYFGPGTRLLVL.

CDR3 sequence (DNA): TGTGCCAGCAGCCCTGCGGGGAACACCGGGGAGCTGTTTTTT. This gives the protein CASSPAGNTGELFF. This chain connects TRBV4-2 to TRBJ2-2, with D perhaps matching TRBD2 (5 bases). The germline V gene encodes CDR1 LGHNA and CDR2 YNFKEQ. Trimming shortened V by 4 bases and J by 1 base, and 7 bases separated the two germline ends. This CDR3 comprises 14 residues.

The chain links TRBV6-1 to TRBJ2-1, with D perhaps TRBD2 (5 bases). The CDR3 is made up of 15 amino acids. V lost 6 bases to trimming and J lost 7 bases, with 19 bases between them. The germline CDR1 and CDR2 sequences are MNHNS and SASEGT. CDR3 protein: CASSYVGEGWNEQFF. The CDR3 coding sequence is TGTGCCAGCAGCTACGTAGGAGAGGGTTGGAATGAGCAGTTCTTC.

The CDR3 nucleotides read TGTGCCAGCAGTTCAAGGACTAGCGGGACTGGCCCCCAGCAGTATTTT. It is translated as CASSSRTSGTGPQQYF. The V gene is TRBV27, the J gene TRBJ2-3; 12 bases map to TRBD2. The CDR3 is made up of 16 amino acids. The germline V gene encodes CDR1 MNHEY and CDR2 SMNVEV (reference sequence). V gave up 4 bases and J gave up 11 bases; unmatched junction bases: 13.

The rearrangement links TRBV4-2 to TRBJ2-7, with D perhaps matching TRBD2 (6 bases). V was shortened by 6 bases and J by 3 bases, with 27 bases between the two germline ends. The CDR3 sequence is 18 residues long. The germline V gene has CDR1 LGHNA and CDR2 YNFKEQ. CDR3 nucleotides: TGTGCCAGCAGTGCTGCGGGGCCTCGAAAAGGGCTTCTCTACGAGCAGTACTTC. It encodes CASSAAGPRKGLLYEQYF.

This chain's CDR3 is CASSFVAGGPREQFF. The CDR3 DNA sequence: TGTGCCAGCAGTTTTGTGGCGGGAGGGCCGCGGGAGCAGTTCTTC. The J gene is TRBJ2-1, the V gene TRBV27; TRBD2 matches 9 bases. CDR3 length equals 15 residues. CDR1 and CDR2 from the germline V gene are MNHEY and SMNVEV (reference sequence). The V and J ends lost 3 bases and 10 bases, in that order; junction bases with no gene match: 10.

This clone was seen only a few times. Other DNA sequences in this specimen translate into the identical CDR3. This chain connects TRBV2 to TRBJ1-6; D perhaps matches TRBD1 (5 bases). Germline CDR1 is SNHLY and CDR2 is FYNNEI. This CDR3 region has 14 residues. Trimming took off 4 bases at V and 8 bases at J, with 12 bases between the two ends. The CDR3 loop is CASSVGQDDSPLHF. In DNA form, the CDR3 reads TGTGCCAGCAGTGTAGGACAAGACGATTCACCCCTCCACTTT.

As DNA, the CDR3 is TGTGCCAGCAGCCACCGACAGGCCCCCGGTTGGAATTCACCCCTCCACTTT. Its translation is CASSHRQAPGWNSPLHF. This chain joins TRBV14 and TRBJ1-6; D is perhaps TRBD1 (6 bases). The germline CDR1 and CDR2 sequences are SGHDN and FVKESK. Trimming pared 3 bases from V and 7 bases from J, leaving 19 bases between. The CDR3 consists of 17 residues.

The chain links TRBV5-1 to TRBJ2-3, with a possible D match to TRBD2 (6 bases). Germline V lookup: CDR1 SGHRS, CDR2 YFSETQ. V lost 1 base and J lost 1, with 7 bases in between. The CDR3 runs 14 residues. CDR3: CASSLSGGTDTQYF. Here the CDR3 DNA reads TGCGCCAGCAGCTTGTCGGGAGGCACAGATACGCAGTATTTT.

CDR3 bases: TGCGCCAGCAGTCATGTTCTGTGCAGGGAGCAGTACTTC. Translation: CASSHVLCREQYF. The V and J genes are TRBV23-1 and TRBJ2-7; D is uncertain. TRBV23-1 is an ORF; its function is uncertain. Trimming shortened V by 3 bases and J by 7 bases, and 13 bases separated the two germline ends. This CDR3 spans 13 amino acids.

This clone was seen a handful of times. The genes are TRBV30 and TRBJ1-6; D is uncertain. Trimming stripped 2 bases from V and 7 bases from J, with 15 bases between. CDR1 and CDR2 from the germline V gene are GTSNPN and SVGIG (reference sequence). CDR3 size: 15 residues. The CDR3 reads CAWSSRGPGNSPLHF. CDR3 sequence (DNA): TGTGCCTGGAGTTCCCGGGGTCCGGGAAATTCACCCCTCCACTTT.

This clone has a single count. The V and J genes are TRBV7-3 and TRBJ2-4; 8 nucleotides line up with TRBD2. Germline CDR1 reads SGHTA; CDR2 reads FQGTGA. J lost 13 bases, V lost 5 bases, and 7 bases had no gene match. The CDR3 has 12 residues. The CDR3 region is CASSDGGGLQYF. The CDR3 DNA reads as TGTGCCAGCAGCGACGGCGGGGGGCTCCAGTACTTC.

This clone was observed once. The rearrangement uses TRBV9 and TRBJ1-4, with TRBD1 matching 10 bases. The CDR3 loop spans 15 amino acids. Germline-derived CDR1 and CDR2 are SGDLS and YYNGEE. The ends lost 3 bases at V and 8 bases at J; junction bases unmatched: 7. The CDR3 is CASSAAGTGEEKLFF. The CDR3 DNA sequence: TGTGCCAGCAGCGCTGCCGGGACAGGGGAGGAAAAACTGTTTTTT.

The chain is built from TRBV18 and TRBJ1-2; the D is unclear. The CDR3 is 14 amino acids. The V gene's germline CDR1 is KGHSH and CDR2 LQKENI. The ends were cut back, 2 bases at V and 10 bases at J, with 17 bases in the middle. DNA of the CDR3: TGTGCCAGCTCACCAGAAGGTGCGGGTATAGCCTACACCTTC. Translated: CASSPEGAGIAYTF.